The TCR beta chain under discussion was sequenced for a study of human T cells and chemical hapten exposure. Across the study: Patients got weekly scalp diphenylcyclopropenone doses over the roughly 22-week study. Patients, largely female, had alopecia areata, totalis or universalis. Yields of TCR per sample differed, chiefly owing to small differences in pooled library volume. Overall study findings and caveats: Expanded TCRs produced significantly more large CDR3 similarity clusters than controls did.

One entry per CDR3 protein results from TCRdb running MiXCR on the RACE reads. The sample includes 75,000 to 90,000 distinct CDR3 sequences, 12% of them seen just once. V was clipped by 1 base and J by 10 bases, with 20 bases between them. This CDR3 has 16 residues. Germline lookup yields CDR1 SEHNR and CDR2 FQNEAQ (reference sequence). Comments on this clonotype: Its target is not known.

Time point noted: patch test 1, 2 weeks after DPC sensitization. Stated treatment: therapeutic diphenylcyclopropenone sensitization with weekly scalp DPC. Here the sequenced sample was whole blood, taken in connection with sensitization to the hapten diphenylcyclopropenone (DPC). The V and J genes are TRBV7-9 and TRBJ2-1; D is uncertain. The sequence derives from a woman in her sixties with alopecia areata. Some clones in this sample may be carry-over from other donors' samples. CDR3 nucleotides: TGTGCCAGCAGCTTAGGGGTGTTCTCTCTACATGAGGAGCAGTTCTTC. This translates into CASSLGVFSLHEEQFF.